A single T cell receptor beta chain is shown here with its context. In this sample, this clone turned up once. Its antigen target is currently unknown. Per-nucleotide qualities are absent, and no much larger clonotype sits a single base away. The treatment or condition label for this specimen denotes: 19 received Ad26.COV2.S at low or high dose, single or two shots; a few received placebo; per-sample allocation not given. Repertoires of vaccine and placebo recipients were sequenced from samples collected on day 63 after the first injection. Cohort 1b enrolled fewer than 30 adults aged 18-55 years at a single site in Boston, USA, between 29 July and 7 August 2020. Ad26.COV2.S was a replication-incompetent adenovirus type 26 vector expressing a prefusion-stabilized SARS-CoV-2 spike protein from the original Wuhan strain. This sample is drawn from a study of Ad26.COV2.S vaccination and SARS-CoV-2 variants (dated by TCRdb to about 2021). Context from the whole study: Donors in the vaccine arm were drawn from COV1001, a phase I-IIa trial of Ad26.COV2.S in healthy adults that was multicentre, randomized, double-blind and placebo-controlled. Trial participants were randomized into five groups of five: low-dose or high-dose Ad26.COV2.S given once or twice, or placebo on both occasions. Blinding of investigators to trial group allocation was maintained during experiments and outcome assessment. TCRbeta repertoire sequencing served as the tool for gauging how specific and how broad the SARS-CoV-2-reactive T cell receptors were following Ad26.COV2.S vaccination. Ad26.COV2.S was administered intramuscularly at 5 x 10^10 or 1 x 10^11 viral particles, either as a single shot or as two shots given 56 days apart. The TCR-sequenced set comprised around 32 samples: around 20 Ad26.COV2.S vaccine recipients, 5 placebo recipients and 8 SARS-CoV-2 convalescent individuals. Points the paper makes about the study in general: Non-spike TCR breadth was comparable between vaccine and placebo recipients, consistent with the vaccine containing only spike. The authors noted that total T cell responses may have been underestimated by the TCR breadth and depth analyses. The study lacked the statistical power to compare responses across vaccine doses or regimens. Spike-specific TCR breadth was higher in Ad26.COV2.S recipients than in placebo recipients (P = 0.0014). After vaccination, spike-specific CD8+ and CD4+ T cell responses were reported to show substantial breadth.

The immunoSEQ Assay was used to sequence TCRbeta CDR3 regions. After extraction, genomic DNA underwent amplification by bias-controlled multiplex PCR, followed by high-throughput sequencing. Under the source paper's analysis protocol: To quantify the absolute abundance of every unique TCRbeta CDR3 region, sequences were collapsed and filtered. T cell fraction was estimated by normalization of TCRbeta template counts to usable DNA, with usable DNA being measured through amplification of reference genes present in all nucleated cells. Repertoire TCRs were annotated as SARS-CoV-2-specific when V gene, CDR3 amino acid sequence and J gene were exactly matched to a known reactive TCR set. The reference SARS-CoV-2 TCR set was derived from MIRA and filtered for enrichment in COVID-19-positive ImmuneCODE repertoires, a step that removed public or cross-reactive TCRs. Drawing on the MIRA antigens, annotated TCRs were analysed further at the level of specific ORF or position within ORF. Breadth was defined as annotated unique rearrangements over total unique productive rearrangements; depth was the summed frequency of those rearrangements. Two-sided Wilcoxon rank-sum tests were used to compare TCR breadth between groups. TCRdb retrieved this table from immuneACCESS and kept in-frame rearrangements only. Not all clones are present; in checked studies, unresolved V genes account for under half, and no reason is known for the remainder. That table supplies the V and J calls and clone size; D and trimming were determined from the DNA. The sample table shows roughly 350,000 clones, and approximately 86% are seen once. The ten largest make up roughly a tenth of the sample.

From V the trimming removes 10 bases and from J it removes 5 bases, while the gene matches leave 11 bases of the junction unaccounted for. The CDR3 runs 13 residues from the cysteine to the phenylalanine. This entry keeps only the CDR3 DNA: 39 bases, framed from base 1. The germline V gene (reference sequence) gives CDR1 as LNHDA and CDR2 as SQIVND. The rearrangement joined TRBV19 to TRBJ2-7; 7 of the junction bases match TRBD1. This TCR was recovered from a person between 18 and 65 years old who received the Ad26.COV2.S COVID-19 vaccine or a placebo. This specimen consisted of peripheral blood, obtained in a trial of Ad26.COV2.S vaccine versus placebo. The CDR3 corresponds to CATSTGSFDEQYF. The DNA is TGTGCCACTTCGACAGGGTCCTTCGACGAGCAGTACTTC.